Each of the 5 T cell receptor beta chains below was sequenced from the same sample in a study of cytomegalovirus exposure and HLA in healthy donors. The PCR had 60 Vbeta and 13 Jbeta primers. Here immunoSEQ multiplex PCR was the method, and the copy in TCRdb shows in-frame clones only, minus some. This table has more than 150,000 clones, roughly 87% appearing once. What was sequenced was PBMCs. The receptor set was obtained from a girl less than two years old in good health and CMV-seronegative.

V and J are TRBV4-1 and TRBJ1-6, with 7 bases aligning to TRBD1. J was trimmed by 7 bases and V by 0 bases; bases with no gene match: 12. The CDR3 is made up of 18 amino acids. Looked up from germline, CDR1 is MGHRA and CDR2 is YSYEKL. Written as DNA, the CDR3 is TGCGCCAGCAGCCAAGATAACAGGGGACGTCTCCGGAATTCACCCCTCCACTTT. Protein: CASSQDNRGRLRNSPLHF.

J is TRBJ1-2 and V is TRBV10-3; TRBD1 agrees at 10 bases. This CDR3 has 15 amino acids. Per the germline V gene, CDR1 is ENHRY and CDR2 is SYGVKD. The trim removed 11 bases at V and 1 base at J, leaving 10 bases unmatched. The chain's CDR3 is CAVRSGTGVNYGYTF. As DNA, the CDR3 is TGTGCCGTCCGATCAGGGACAGGGGTTAACTATGGCTACACCTTC.

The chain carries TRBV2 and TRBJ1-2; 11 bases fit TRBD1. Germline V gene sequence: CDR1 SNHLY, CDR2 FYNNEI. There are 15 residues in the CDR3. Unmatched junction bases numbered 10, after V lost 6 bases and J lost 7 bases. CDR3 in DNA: TGTGCCAGCAGATTCCCCGGACAGGGGGCCATTGGCTACACCTTC. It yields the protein CASRFPGQGAIGYTF.

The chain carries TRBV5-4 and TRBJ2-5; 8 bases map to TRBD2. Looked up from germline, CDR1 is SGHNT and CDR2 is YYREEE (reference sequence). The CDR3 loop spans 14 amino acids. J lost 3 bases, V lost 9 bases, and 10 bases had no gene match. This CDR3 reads CAISTGTSEETQYF. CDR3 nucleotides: TGTGCCATATCAACCGGGACTAGTGAAGAGACCCAGTACTTC.

The CDR3 is CARVPLGGNSPLHF. The CDR3 coding sequence is TGTGCCAGGGTACCCCTGGGAGGTAATTCACCCCTCCACTTT. The chain is built from TRBV6-5 and TRBJ1-6; D is uncertain. This CDR3 contains 14 residues. The V and J ends lost 9 bases and 6 bases respectively, with 15 bases between them. CDR1 is MNHEY, CDR2 SVGAGI, per germline.